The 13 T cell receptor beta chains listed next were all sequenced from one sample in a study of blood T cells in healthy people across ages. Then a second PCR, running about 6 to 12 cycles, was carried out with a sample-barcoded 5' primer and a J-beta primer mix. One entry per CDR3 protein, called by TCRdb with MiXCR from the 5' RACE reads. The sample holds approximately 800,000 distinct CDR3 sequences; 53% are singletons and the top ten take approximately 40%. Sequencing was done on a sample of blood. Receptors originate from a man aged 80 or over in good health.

This chain's CDR3 is CASSYPAGPGSEKLFF. The CDR3, as DNA: TGTGCCAGCAGTTACCCGGCAGGGCCCGGTAGTGAAAAACTGTTTTTT. V is TRBV6-6 and J is TRBJ1-4; a weak D match, TRBD1 (5 bases). The V end lost 2 bases, the J end lost 7 bases, and 17 bases lay between the germline ends. Germline V gives CDR1 MNHNY, CDR2 SVGAGI (reference sequence). This CDR3 spans 16 amino acids.

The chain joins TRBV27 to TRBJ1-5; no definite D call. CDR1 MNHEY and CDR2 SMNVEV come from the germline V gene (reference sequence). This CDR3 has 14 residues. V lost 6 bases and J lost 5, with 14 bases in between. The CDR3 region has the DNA TGTGCCAGCAGCTTCCTCGGGAGCGATCAGCCCCAGCATTTT. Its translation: CASSFLGSDQPQHF.

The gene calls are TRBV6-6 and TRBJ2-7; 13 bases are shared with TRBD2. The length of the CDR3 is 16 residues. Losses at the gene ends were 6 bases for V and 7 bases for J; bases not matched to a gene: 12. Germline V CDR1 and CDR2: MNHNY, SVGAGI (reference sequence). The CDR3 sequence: CASSQTSGRSYNEQYF. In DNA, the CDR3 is TGTGCCAGCAGCCAGACTAGCGGGAGGTCCTACAATGAGCAGTACTTC.

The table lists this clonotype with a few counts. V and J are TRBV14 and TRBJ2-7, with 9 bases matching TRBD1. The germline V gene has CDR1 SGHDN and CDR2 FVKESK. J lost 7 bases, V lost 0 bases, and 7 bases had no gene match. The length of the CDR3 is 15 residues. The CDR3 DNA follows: TGTGCCAGCAGCCAAGACGGGACAGGGCTTCTTGAGCAGTACTTC. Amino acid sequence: CASSQDGTGLLEQYF.

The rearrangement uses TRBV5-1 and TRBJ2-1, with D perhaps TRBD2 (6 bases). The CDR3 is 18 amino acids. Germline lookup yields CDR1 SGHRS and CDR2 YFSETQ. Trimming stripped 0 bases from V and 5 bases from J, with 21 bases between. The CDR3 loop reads CASSLVGSGQGGNNEQFF. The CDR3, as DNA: TGCGCCAGCAGCTTGGTTGGTAGCGGCCAGGGTGGGAACAATGAGCAGTTCTTC.

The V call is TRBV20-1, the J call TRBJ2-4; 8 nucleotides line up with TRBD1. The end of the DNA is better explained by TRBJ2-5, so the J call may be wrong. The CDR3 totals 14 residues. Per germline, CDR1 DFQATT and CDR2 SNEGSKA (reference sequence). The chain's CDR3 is CSARTGALRETQYF. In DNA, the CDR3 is TGCAGTGCTAGGACAGGGGCCCTGAGGGAGACCCAGTACTTC.

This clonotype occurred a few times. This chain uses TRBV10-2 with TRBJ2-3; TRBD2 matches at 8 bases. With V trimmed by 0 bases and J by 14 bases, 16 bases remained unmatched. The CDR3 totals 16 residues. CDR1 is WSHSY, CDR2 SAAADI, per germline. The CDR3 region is CASSESIPGGSRYAYF. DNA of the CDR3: TGCGCCAGCAGTGAGTCGATTCCGGGAGGGAGTAGATACGCGTATTTT.

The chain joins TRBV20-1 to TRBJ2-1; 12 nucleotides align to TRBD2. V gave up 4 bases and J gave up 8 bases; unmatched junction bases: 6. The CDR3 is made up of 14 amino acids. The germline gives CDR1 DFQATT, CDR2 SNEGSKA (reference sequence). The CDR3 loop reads CSATGLAGWDEQFF. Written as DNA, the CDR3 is TGCAGTGCTACCGGACTAGCGGGATGGGATGAGCAGTTCTTC.

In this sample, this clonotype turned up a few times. The CDR3 sequence: CASSAGTSGSSDTQYF. The CDR3 DNA reads as TGCGCCAGCAGCGCCGGGACTAGCGGGAGTTCGGATACGCAGTATTTT. The chain has TRBV5-1 and TRBJ2-3; 14 positions agree with TRBD2. The CDR3 extends over 16 amino acids. CDR1 and CDR2 (germline): SGHRS, YFSETQ. V lost 4 bases and J lost 6; bases outside the gene matches: 7.

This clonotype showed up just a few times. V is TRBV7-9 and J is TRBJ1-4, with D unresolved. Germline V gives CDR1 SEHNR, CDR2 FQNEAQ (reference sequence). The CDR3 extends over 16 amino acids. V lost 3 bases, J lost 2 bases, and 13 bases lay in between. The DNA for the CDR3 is TGTGCCAGCAGCTTTAGAGTCGGGTTGACTAATGAAAAACTGTTTTTT. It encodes CASSFRVGLTNEKLFF.

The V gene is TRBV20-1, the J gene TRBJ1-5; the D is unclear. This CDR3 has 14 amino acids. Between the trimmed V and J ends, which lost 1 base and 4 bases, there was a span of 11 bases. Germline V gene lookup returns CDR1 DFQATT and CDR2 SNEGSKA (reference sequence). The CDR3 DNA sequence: TGCAGTGCTAGAGTCACAGTAGGGAATCAGCCCCAGCATTTT. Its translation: CSARVTVGNQPQHF.

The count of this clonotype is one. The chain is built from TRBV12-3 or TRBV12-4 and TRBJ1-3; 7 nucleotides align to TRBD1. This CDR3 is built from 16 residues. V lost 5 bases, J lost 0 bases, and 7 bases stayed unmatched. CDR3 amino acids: CASSPTGTASGNTIYF. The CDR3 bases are TGTGCCAGCAGTCCCACCGGGACAGCCTCTGGAAACACCATATATTTT.

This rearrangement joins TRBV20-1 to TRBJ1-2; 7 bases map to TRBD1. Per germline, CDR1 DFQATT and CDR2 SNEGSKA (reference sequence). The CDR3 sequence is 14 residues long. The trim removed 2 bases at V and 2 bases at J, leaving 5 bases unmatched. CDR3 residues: CSARRDSQNYGYTF. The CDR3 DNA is TGCAGTGCTAGAAGGGACAGCCAAAACTATGGCTACACCTTC.